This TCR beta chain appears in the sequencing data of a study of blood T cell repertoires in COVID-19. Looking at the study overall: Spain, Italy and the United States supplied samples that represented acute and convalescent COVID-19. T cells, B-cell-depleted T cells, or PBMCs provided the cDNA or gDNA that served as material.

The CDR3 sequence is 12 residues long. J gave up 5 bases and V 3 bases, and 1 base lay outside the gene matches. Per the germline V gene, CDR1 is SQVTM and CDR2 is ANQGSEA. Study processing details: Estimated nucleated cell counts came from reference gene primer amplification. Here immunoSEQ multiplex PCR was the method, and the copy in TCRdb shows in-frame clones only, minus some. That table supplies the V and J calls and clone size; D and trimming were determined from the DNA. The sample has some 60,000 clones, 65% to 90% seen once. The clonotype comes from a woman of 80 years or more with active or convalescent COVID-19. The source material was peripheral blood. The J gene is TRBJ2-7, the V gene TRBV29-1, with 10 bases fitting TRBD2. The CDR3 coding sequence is TGCAGCGTTGATAGCGGGGGGAACGAGCAGTACTTC. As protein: CSVDSGGNEQYF.